The 30 T cell receptor beta chains reported below all come from one sample, sequenced in a study of immune evolution from preneoplasia to lung adenocarcinoma (dated by TCRdb to about 2021). Libraries were made using the immunoSEQ multiplex PCR assay. TCRdb carries this immuneACCESS record with in-frame sequences only. Its versions omit some clonotypes, under half of them owing to an unresolved V gene in the studies checked, with the rest unexplained. This sample gives thousands of clones in total; 86% of them show up just once. Of the sample, 8.2% is held by the ten largest clones. The sequenced sample consisted of FFPE lung adenocarcinoma in situ tissue. Per the publication, the cell subset or site label means: preinvasive adenocarcinoma in situ (AIS). The receptors were sampled from a person aged 65 to 85 with lung adenocarcinoma.

The J gene is TRBJ1-5, the V gene TRBV19; D gene uncertain. CDR1 LNHDA and CDR2 SQIVND come from the germline V gene (reference sequence). This CDR3 region has 18 residues. With 3 bases removed from V and 0 bases from J, the gap between germline ends came to 18 bases. The CDR3 loop is CASSMQVEQYYSNQPQHF. The CDR3 coding sequence is TGTGCCAGTAGTATGCAGGTTGAGCAATATTATAGCAATCAGCCCCAGCATTTT.

The V gene is TRBV5-1, the J gene TRBJ2-7; 7 nucleotides line up with TRBD2. J was trimmed by 5 bases and V by 7 bases; bases with no gene match: 18. The germline gives CDR1 SGHRS, CDR2 YFSETQ. This CDR3 contains 16 residues. CDR3 in amino acids: CASAPLPSGKAHEQYF. DNA for the CDR3: TGCGCCAGCGCCCCCCTACCGAGCGGGAAGGCCCACGAGCAGTACTTC.

The DNA for the CDR3 is TGTGCCAGCAGTGCCCTCGGGGGGACCTACAATGAGCAGTTCTTC. Translation: CASSALGGTYNEQFF. The genes are TRBV2 and TRBJ2-1, with TRBD2 matching over 7 bases. The CDR3 is made up of 15 amino acids. The V and J ends lost 4 bases and 2 bases, in that order; junction bases with no gene match: 5. Germline assignment: CDR1 SNHLY and CDR2 FYNNEI.

The count of this clone is one. In the same sample, other DNA sequences code for this CDR3. CDR3: CSGDRGIGTEAFF. CDR3 nucleotide sequence: TGCAGCGGGGACAGGGGGATTGGGACTGAAGCTTTCTTT. The chain recombines TRBV29-1 with TRBJ1-1; 11 positions match TRBD1. The ends lost 7 bases at V and 5 bases at J; junction bases unmatched: 6. Germline V gene sequence: CDR1 SQVTM, CDR2 ANQGSEA. CDR3 length: 13 residues.

The chain carries TRBV5-1 and TRBJ2-5; D is uncertain. Trimming took off 5 bases at V and 1 base at J, with 3 bases between the two ends. Germline V lookup: CDR1 SGHRS, CDR2 YFSETQ. The CDR3 has 11 residues. Here the CDR3 reads CASSFQETQYF. The CDR3 nucleotides read TGCGCCAGCAGTTTCCAAGAGACCCAGTACTTC.

The chain links TRBV4-2 to TRBJ2-7; D is uncertain. CDR3 size: 13 residues. Germline V gene sequence: CDR1 LGHNA, CDR2 YNFKEQ. V was cut by 0 bases and J by 3 bases, with 6 bases left in between. The CDR3 DNA is TGTGCCAGCAGCCAAGATTCATTCTACGAGCAGTACTTC. Translation gives CASSQDSFYEQYF.

The rearrangement links TRBV29-1 to TRBJ2-3; TRBD1 agrees at 9 bases. The germline V gene encodes CDR1 SQVTM and CDR2 ANQGSEA. The junction had 11 bases not matched to a gene; V was cut back by 8 bases and J by 2 bases. The CDR3 has 15 amino acids. The CDR3 nucleotides are TGCAGCTTTTTCGGGGGACAGGGATACACAGATACGCAGTATTTT. Translated: CSFFGGQGYTDTQYF.

V gene TRBV4-2 combines with J gene TRBJ2-1; D is undetermined. Trimming took off 1 base at V and 8 bases at J, with 6 bases between the two ends. The CDR3 totals 12 residues. CDR1 is LGHNA, CDR2 YNFKEQ, per germline. The CDR3 loop reads CASSQVDDEQFF. CDR3 DNA: TGTGCCAGCAGCCAAGTGGACGATGAGCAGTTCTTC.

V gene TRBV30 combines with J gene TRBJ2-1; 10 bases fit TRBD1. Germline loops: CDR1 GTSNPN, CDR2 SVGIG (reference sequence). This CDR3 region has 14 residues. J gave up 9 bases and V 2 bases, and 7 bases lay outside the gene matches. The DNA for the CDR3 is TGTGCCTGGAGTAGCTGGGGACAGGGGAGTGAGCAGTTCTTC. Its protein product is CAWSSWGQGSEQFF.

The chain carries TRBV5-1 and TRBJ1-5; 9 bases map to TRBD1. This CDR3 region has 15 residues. V trimming: 3 bases; J trimming: 7 bases; junction bases outside the gene matches: 8. Per germline, CDR1 SGHRS and CDR2 YFSETQ. The CDR3 DNA is TGCGCCAGCAGCTCCAGAACAGGGGGCGGACAGCCCCAGCATTTT. It codes for CASSSRTGGGQPQHF.

This rearrangement joins TRBV15 to TRBJ2-5; 7 nucleotides agree with TRBD2. V gave up 2 bases and J gave up 5 bases; unmatched junction bases: 5. CDR1 and CDR2 (germline): LNHNV, YYDKDF (reference sequence). This CDR3 spans 14 amino acids. As DNA, the CDR3 is TGTGCCACCAGCAGACAGCGGGAAGCGGAGACCCAGTACTTC. It codes for CATSRQREAETQYF.

V and J are TRBV5-6 and TRBJ2-1; possible D gene TRBD1, 5 bases. Between the trimmed V and J ends, which lost 3 bases and 8 bases, there was a span of 18 bases. The CDR3 extends over 15 amino acids. The germline V gene encodes CDR1 SGHDT and CDR2 YYEEEE. The CDR3 DNA sequence: TGTGCCAGCAGCTCTTTGGGGCCCACGATCCATGAGCAGTTCTTC. This translates into CASSSLGPTIHEQFF.

V is TRBV19 and J is TRBJ2-1, with 11 bases identical to TRBD2. This CDR3 is built from 14 residues. The germline V gene has CDR1 LNHDA and CDR2 SQIVND (reference sequence). V trimming: 8 bases; J trimming: 6 bases; junction bases outside the gene matches: 6. As DNA, the CDR3 is TGTGCCAGTGCACTAGCGGGAGTAAGCAATGAGCAGTTCTTC. This codes for CASALAGVSNEQFF.

The V call is TRBV7-3, the J call TRBJ2-5, with D perhaps TRBD1 (5 bases). The CDR3 runs 12 residues. CDR1 SGHTA and CDR2 FQGTGA come from the germline V gene. With 5 bases removed from V and 5 bases from J, the gap between germline ends came to 9 bases. CDR3 residues: CASSDSGETQYF. CDR3 in DNA: TGTGCCAGCAGCGACAGTGGGGAGACCCAGTACTTC.

The chain employs TRBV25-1 and TRBJ1-2; the D gene is possibly TRBD1 (6 bases). The germline gives CDR1 MGHDK, CDR2 SYGVNS. Trimming pared 6 bases from V and 3 bases from J, leaving 11 bases between. The CDR3 is 13 amino acids. The DNA of the CDR3 is TGTGCCAGCAGACAGGGTTTTGACTATGGCTACACCTTC. Its translation is CASRQGFDYGYTF.

In this sample, this clone turned up once. The rearrangement joins TRBV14 to TRBJ2-1; D assignment may be TRBD1 or TRBD2 (5 bases each). Trimming left V 0 bases short and J 12 bases short, with 9 bases between. The CDR3 has 12 amino acids. Germline-derived CDR1 and CDR2 are SGHDN and FVKESK. CDR3 region: CASSQEGVLQFF. The CDR3 nucleotides read TGTGCCAGCAGCCAAGAGGGGGTTTTGCAGTTCTTC.

The V call is TRBV5-1, the J call TRBJ2-1; 12 bases align to TRBD2. This CDR3 contains 18 residues. Germline V gene sequence: CDR1 SGHRS, CDR2 YFSETQ. The V segment lost 0 bases and the J segment 7 bases; nucleotides outside the gene matches: 11. The DNA for the CDR3 is TGCGCCAGCAGCTTGGCGTACGCGACTAGCGGGAGTAATAATGAGCAGTTCTTC. Translating it yields CASSLAYATSGSNNEQFF.

Written as DNA, the CDR3 is TGTGCCAGCAGCCCCGGGACAGGGAGGAAGAACACTGAAGCTTTCTTT. The encoded protein is CASSPGTGRKNTEAFF. The chain carries TRBV11-3 and TRBJ1-1, with 9 bases fitting TRBD1. This CDR3 is 16 amino acids long. From germline, CDR1 is SGHNT and CDR2 YENEEA. V trimming: 5 bases; J trimming: 1 base; junction bases outside the gene matches: 8.

The chain joins TRBV5-1 to TRBJ2-3; 9 bases agree with TRBD1. Germline V gene lookup returns CDR1 SGHRS and CDR2 YFSETQ. The V segment lost 4 bases and the J segment 1 base; nucleotides outside the gene matches: 4. The CDR3 consists of 15 residues. The CDR3 spells CASSPTGGGTDTQYF. For the CDR3, the DNA is TGCGCCAGCAGCCCGACAGGGGGAGGCACAGATACGCAGTATTTT. The entire variable domain, with the rest obtained from reference TRBV5-1 and TRBJ2-3, is as follows: KAGVTQTPRYLIKTRGQQVTLSCSPISGHRSVSWYQQTPGQGLQFLFEYFSETQRNKGNFPGRFSGRQFSNSRSEMNVSTLELGDSALYLCASSPTGGGTDTQYFGPGTRLTVL.

This chain connects TRBV7-6 to TRBJ2-5; 8 bases fit TRBD1. Germline V lookup: CDR1 SGHVS, CDR2 FNYEAQ. The CDR3 totals 15 residues. The ends lost 1 base at V and 4 bases at J; junction bases unmatched: 5. The CDR3 here is CASSLGQGATETQYF. CDR3 sequence (DNA): TGTGCCAGCAGCTTAGGGCAGGGGGCTACAGAGACCCAGTACTTC.

The chain carries TRBV28 and TRBJ2-2; 11 bases fit TRBD2. Germline CDR1 and CDR2: MDHEN and SYDVKM. This CDR3 region has 18 residues. The V gene end was trimmed by 1 base and the J gene end by 5 bases; junction bases not matched to a gene: 9. CDR3 sequence reads: CASSLSPWLAGGTGELFF. In DNA form, the CDR3 reads TGTGCCAGCAGTTTATCCCCCTGGCTAGCGGGAGGTACCGGGGAGCTGTTTTTT. The full variable domain, completed using reference TRBV28 and TRBJ2-2, is DVKVTQSSRYLVKRTGEKVFLECVQDMDHENMFWYRQDPGLGLRLIYFSYDVKMKEKGDIPEGYSVSREKKERFSLILESASTNQTSMYLCASSLSPWLAGGTGELFFGEGSRLTVL.

This clone has only a few counts. The rearrangement joins TRBV19 to TRBJ2-2; 8 bases agree with TRBD1. The V gene's germline CDR1 is LNHDA and CDR2 SQIVND (reference sequence). V trimming: 5 bases; J trimming: 5 bases; junction bases outside the gene matches: 4. There are 14 residues in the CDR3. The DNA for the CDR3 is TGTGCCAGTAGTGACAGGGGAAGGACCGGGGAGCTGTTTTTT. Translated, it gives CASSDRGRTGELFF.

The chain is built from TRBV6-1 and TRBJ2-3; 9 bases are a match to TRBD1. The CDR3 covers 14 residues. Germline trimming cut 7 bases from V and 5 bases from J; bases unmatched to any gene: 7. Germline assignment: CDR1 MNHNS and CDR2 SASEGT. The CDR3 spells CASTVTGGRDTQYF. CDR3 DNA sequence: TGTGCCAGCACCGTGACAGGGGGAAGAGATACGCAGTATTTT.

The chain combines TRBV29-1 with TRBJ2-2; tentatively, D is TRBD1 (6 bases). V lost 0 bases, J lost 2 bases, and 7 bases lay in between. The length of the CDR3 is 14 residues. Germline V lookup: CDR1 SQVTM, CDR2 ANQGSEA. CDR3 in DNA: TGCAGCGTTGAAGAGGGGGCAAACACCGGGGAGCTGTTTTTT. Residues: CSVEEGANTGELFF.

This rearrangement joins TRBV6-5 to TRBJ2-7, with 11 bases that match TRBD2. Per the germline V gene, CDR1 is MNHEY and CDR2 is SVGAGI. The CDR3 runs to 14 residues. V gave up 5 bases and J gave up 4 bases; unmatched junction bases: 4. The CDR3 loop is CASSTTSGMYEQYF. As DNA, the CDR3 is TGTGCCAGCAGTACGACTAGCGGGATGTACGAGCAGTACTTC.

The V gene is TRBV11-2, the J gene TRBJ1-2, with TRBD1 matching 8 bases. V was pared by 4 bases and J by 4 bases, with 8 bases of the junction left unmatched. CDR3 length equals 15 residues. The germline V gene encodes CDR1 SGHAT and CDR2 FQNNGV. Here the CDR3 reads CASSSTGAGSYGYTF. The DNA of the CDR3 is TGTGCCAGCAGCTCGACAGGGGCCGGCAGCTATGGCTACACCTTC.

J is TRBJ2-7 and V is TRBV28; D call uncertain. CDR3 length: 13 amino acids. Trimming left V 6 bases short and J 0 bases short, with 9 bases between. CDR1 and CDR2 from the germline V gene are MDHEN and SYDVKM. The CDR3 coding sequence is TGTGCCAGCAGGCAACATAACTCCTACGAGCAGTACTTC. It specifies CASRQHNSYEQYF.

The chain combines TRBV7-8 with TRBJ2-1; no clear D. The CDR3 is 13 residues long. Trimming took off 8 bases at V and 8 bases at J, with 16 bases between the two ends. From germline, CDR1 is SGHVS and CDR2 FQNEAQ. The CDR3 loop is CASQPPGGYEQFF. The CDR3 DNA reads TGTGCCAGCCAGCCCCCTGGTGGGTATGAGCAGTTCTTC.

CDR3 residues: CSVVGDYGGAFF. As DNA, the CDR3 is TGCAGCGTTGTTGGGGACTATGGGGGAGCTTTCTTT. The rearrangement links TRBV29-1 to TRBJ1-1; a weak D match, TRBD1 (5 bases). Germline V gene lookup returns CDR1 SQVTM and CDR2 ANQGSEA. The CDR3 runs to 12 residues. Trimming removed 4 bases at V and 10 bases at J, with 16 bases between.

This clone was observed once. This sequence joins TRBV29-1 and TRBJ1-2; D perhaps matches TRBD1 (6 bases). Trimming removed 4 bases from V and 7 bases from J, with 22 bases in between. Germline lookup yields CDR1 SQVTM and CDR2 ANQGSEA. This CDR3 has 15 residues. This chain's CDR3 is CSVGHIYTGIGGYTF. Here the CDR3 DNA reads TGCAGCGTTGGCCACATTTATACAGGGATCGGTGGCTACACCTTC.